This T cell receptor (beta chain) originates from a study of OX40 agonist ivuxolimab in advanced cancers. About the study as a whole: Ivuxolimab was a fully human IgG2 agonistic monoclonal antibody targeting the costimulatory receptor OX40 (CD134). Intravenous ivuxolimab was administered to patients every 2 weeks at six dose levels: 0.01, 0.1, 0.3, 1.5, 3 and 10 mg/kg. Of the roughly 51 patients in dose escalation, approximately 20 had hepatocellular carcinoma, approximately 15 had melanoma, 9 had renal cell carcinoma and 9 had head and neck cancer. A male proportion of under 85% and a mean age of 60 years, ranging from 23 to 79, were recorded for the dose-escalation cohort. Patients were allowed to have had prior anti-PD-1, anti-PD-L1 or anti-CTLA-4 therapy, and around two fifths of the dose-escalation patients had been treated with checkpoint inhibitors. Three dose-escalation patients achieved partial responses, one with hepatocellular carcinoma and two with cutaneous melanoma. Peripheral TCRbeta sequencing aimed to test whether ivuxolimab altered TCR sequence diversity and caused clonal T-cell expansion. The monotherapy dose-escalation portion (N of about 57 patients) of the phase I ivuxolimab trial is reported in the paper. Overall study outcomes, separate from this receptor: Which antigens the clonally expanded peripheral T cells were specific for was not determined. Low levels of normalized T-cell clonal expansion were also seen in some patients who did not respond. After ivuxolimab, expanded clones were on average more numerous among CD8+ T cells than among CD4+ T cells. In the 0.1-3.0 mg/kg groups, partial responders had among the lowest normalized peripheral clonal expansion, particularly in CD8+ T cells. At doses from 0.1 to 3.0 mg/kg, clonal expansion was seen in both CD4+ and CD8+ blood T cells between baseline and week 6.

Concerning this clone itself: Its specific antigen is unknown. The record has no base qualities; no much larger clone is one base away.

Spanning cysteine to phenylalanine, the CDR3 consists of 13 amino acids. The entry retains the CDR3 DNA only, 39 bases that are in frame from base 1. CDR1 MDHEN and CDR2 SYDVKM are derived from the germline V gene. V is clipped by 6 bases and J by 3 bases, and the sequence between their germline boundaries is 12 bases long. Patients with a history of autoimmune disease or receiving systemic immunosuppression were excluded from the trial. In every dose cohort, peripheral blood was drawn for TCR sequencing at baseline, cycle 4 day 1, and cycle 7 day 1. Samples were obtained from an open-label, multicenter, first-in-human phase I dose-escalation trial of ivuxolimab. Adults with locally advanced or metastatic melanoma, renal cell carcinoma, hepatocellular carcinoma or head and neck squamous cell carcinoma were enrolled in the trial. CD4+ and CD8+ T cells were sorted separately from peripheral blood before TCR sequencing.

For sequencing of the TCRbeta CDR3 region, genomic DNA was extracted from the sorted cells. TCRbeta CDR3 regions were sequenced using the immunoSEQ Assay. Entries here come from immuneACCESS through TCRdb and include only in-frame sequences with V and J called. Some clones fail to appear in such tables; in the studies checked, an unresolved V gene covers under half of the shortfall, and the cause of the remainder is unknown. In all, the sample holds roughly 51,000 clones, and around 90% of those were seen once. The ten largest account for around 10% of the sample. The sequences come from CD4+ or CD8+ T cells sorted from blood, collected in a trial of the OX40 agonist ivuxolimab. The clonotype was recovered from an adult with an advanced solid tumor such as melanoma, head and neck, liver or kidney cancer. The sequence is built from TRBV28 and TRBJ2-7; the D region possibly corresponds to TRBD2 (5 bases align). CDR3 sequence: CASRPGWGYEQYF. DNA sequence: TGTGCCAGCAGGCCGGGATGGGGCTACGAGCAGTACTTC.